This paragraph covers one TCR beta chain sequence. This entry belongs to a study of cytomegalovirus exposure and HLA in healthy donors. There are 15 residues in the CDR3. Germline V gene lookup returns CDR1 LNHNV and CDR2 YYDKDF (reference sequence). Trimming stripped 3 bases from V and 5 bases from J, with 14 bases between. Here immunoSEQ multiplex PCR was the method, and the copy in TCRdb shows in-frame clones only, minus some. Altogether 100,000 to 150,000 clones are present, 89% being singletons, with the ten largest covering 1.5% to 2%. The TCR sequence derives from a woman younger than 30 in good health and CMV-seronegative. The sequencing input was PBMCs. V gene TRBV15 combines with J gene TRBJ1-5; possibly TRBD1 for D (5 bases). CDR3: CATSRAGEMDQPQHF. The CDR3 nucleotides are TGTGCCACCAGCAGGGCGGGGGAGATGGATCAGCCCCAGCATTTT.